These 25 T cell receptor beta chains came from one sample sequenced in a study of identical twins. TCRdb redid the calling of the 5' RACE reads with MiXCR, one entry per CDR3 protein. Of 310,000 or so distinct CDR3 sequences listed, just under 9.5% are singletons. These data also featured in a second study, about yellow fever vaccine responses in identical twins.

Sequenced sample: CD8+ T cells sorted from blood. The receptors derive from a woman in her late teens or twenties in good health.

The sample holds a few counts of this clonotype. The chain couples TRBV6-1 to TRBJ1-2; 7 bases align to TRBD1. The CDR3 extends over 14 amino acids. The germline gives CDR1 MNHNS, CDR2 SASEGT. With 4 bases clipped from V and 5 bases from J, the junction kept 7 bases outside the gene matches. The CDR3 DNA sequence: TGTGCCAGCAGTGGTGGACAGGCGAATTATGGCTACACCTTC. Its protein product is CASSGGQANYGYTF.

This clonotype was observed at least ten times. CDR3 loop: CASREQGGYEQYF. In DNA, the CDR3 is TGTGCCAGCAGGGAGCAGGGAGGCTACGAGCAGTACTTC. The rearrangement links TRBV2 to TRBJ2-7; D may be TRBD2 (6 bases). CDR1 is SNHLY and CDR2 is FYNNEI in the germline V gene. The CDR3 length is 13 residues. V was shortened by 6 bases and J by 3 bases, with 12 bases between the two germline ends.

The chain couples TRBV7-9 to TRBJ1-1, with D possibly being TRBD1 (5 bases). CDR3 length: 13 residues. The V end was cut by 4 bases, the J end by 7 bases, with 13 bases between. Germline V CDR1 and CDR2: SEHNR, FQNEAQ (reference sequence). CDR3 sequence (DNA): TGTGCCAGCAGCTCAGGAGGACAAATTGAAGCTTTCTTT. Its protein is CASSSGGQIEAFF.

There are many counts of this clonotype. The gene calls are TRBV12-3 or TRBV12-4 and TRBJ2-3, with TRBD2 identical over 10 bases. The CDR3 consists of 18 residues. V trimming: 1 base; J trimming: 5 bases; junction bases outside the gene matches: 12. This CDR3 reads CASSLGVGTSAAGDTQYF. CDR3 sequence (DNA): TGTGCCAGCAGTTTAGGTGTGGGGACTAGCGCGGCGGGAGATACGCAGTATTTT.

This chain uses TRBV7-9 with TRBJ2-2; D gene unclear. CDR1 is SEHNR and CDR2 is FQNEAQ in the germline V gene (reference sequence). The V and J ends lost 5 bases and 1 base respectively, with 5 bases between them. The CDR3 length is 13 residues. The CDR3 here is CASSGWNTGELFF. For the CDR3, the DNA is TGTGCCAGCAGCGGGTGGAACACCGGGGAGCTGTTTTTT.

CDR3 nucleotide sequence: TGTGCCAGCAGCTCGCTCCAACAGGGGCTAGCGGCCTACGAGCAGTACTTC. Amino acids: CASSSLQQGLAAYEQYF. V gene TRBV7-2 combines with J gene TRBJ2-7, with D perhaps given as TRBD1 or TRBD2 (7 bases each). Germline V gene lookup returns CDR1 SGHTA and CDR2 FQGNSA. This CDR3 is built from 17 residues. The V end was cut by 4 bases, the J end by 2 bases, with 21 bases between.

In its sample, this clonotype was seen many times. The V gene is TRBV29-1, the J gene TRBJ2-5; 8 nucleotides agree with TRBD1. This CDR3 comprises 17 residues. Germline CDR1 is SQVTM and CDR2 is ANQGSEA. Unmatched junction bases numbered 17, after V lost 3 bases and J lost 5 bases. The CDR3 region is CSVDGTGYNSNWETQYF. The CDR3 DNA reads TGCAGCGTTGATGGGACAGGCTACAACAGCAACTGGGAGACCCAGTACTTC.

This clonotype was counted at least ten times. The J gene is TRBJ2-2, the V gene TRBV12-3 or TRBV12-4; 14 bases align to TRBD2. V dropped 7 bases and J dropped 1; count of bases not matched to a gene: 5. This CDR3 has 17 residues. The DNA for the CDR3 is TGTGCCAGCATGCTGGGACTAGCGGGGGAGAACACCGGGGAGCTGTTTTTT. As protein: CASMLGLAGENTGELFF.

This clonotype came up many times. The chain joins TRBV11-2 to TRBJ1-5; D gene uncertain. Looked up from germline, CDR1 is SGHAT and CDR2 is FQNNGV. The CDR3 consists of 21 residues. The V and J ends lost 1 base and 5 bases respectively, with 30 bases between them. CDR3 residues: CASSLVPQNFRPEGDDQPQHF. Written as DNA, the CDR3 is TGTGCCAGCAGCTTAGTACCCCAAAATTTTAGGCCCGAGGGAGACGATCAGCCCCAGCATTTT.

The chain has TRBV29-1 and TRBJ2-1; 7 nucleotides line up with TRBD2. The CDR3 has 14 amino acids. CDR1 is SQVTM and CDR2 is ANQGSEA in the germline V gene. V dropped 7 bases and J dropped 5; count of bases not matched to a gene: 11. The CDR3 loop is CSAELWGGDNEQFF. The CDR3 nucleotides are TGCAGCGCCGAACTTTGGGGGGGTGACAATGAGCAGTTCTTC.

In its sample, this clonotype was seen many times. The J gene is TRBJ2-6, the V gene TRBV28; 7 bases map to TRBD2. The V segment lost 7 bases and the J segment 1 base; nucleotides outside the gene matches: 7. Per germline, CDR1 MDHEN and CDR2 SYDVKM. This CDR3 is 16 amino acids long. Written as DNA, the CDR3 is TGTGCCAGCACCGGGGGGACGGCGTCTGGGGCCAACGTCCTGACTTTC. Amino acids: CASTGGTASGANVLTF. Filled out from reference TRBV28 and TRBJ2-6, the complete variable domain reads DVKVTQSSRYLVKRTGEKVFLECVQDMDHENMFWYRQDPGLGLRLIYFSYDVKMKEKGDIPEGYSVSREKKERFSLILESASTNQTSMYLCASTGGTASGANVLTFGAGSRLTVL.

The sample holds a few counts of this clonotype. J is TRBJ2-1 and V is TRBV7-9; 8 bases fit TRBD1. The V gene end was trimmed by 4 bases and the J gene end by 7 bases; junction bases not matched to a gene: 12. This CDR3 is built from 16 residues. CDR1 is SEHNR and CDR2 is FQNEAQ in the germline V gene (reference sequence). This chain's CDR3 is CASSSGQGIPGNEQFF. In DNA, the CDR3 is TGTGCCAGCAGCTCCGGACAGGGAATACCGGGGAATGAGCAGTTCTTC.

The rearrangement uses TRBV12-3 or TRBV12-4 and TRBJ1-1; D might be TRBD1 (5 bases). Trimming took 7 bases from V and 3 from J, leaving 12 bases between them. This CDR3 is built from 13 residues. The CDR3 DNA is TGTGCCAGCAACACAGGACCCTACACTGAAGCTTTCTTT. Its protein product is CASNTGPYTEAFF.

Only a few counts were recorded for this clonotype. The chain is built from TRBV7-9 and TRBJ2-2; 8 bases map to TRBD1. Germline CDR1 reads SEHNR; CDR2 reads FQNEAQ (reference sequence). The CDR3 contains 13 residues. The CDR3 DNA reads TGTGAGGGACAGGAGGCGAACACCGGGGAGCTGTTTTTT. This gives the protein CEGQEANTGELFF.

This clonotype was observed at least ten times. CDR3: CASSLLWGTSGSADTQYF. The CDR3 region has the DNA TGTGCCAGCAGCCTCCTGTGGGGGACTAGCGGGAGTGCAGATACGCAGTATTTT. The chain uses TRBV6-1 and TRBJ2-3, with 14 bases fitting TRBD2. V was pared by 6 bases and J by 4 bases, with 12 bases of the junction left unmatched. The CDR3 contains 18 residues. CDR1 is MNHNS and CDR2 is SASEGT in the germline V gene.

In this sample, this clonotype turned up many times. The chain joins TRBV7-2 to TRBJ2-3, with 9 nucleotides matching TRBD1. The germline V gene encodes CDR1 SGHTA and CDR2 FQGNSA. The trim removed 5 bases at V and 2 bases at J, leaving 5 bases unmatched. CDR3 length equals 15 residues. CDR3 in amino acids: CASSGQGTYTDTQYF. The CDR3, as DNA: TGTGCCAGCAGCGGACAGGGGACCTACACAGATACGCAGTATTTT.

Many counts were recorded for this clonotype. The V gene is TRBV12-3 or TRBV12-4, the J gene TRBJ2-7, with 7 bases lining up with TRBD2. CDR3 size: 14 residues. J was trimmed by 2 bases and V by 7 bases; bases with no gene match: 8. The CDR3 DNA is TGTGCCAGCAATCTGGGGGGGGACGCCTACGAGCAGTACTTC. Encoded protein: CASNLGGDAYEQYF.

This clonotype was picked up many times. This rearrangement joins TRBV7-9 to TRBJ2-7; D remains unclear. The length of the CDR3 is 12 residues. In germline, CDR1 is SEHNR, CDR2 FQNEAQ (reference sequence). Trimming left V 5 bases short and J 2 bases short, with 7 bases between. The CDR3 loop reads CASSPITYEQYF. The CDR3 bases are TGTGCCAGCAGCCCCATAACCTACGAGCAGTACTTC.

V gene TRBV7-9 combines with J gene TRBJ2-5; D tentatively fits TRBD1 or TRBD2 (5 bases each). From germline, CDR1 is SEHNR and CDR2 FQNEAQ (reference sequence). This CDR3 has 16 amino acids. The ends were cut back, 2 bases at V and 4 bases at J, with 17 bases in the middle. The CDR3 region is CASSLINRDARETQYF. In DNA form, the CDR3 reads TGTGCCAGCAGCTTAATAAACCGGGACGCCAGAGAGACCCAGTACTTC.

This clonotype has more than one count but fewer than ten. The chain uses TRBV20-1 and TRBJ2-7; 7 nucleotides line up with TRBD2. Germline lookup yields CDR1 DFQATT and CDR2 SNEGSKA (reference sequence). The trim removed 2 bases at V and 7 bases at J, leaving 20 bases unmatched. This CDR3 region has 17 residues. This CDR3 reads CSARSQRNRWDYVEQYF. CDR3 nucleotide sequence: TGCAGTGCTAGATCCCAAAGGAACAGGTGGGACTACGTGGAGCAGTACTTC.

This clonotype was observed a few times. The CDR3 sequence: CASSLGRDTGELFF. In DNA, the CDR3 is TGTGCCAGCAGCTTGGGGCGGGACACCGGGGAGCTGTTTTTT. The chain carries TRBV5-5 and TRBJ2-2, with D possibly being TRBD2 (5 bases). This CDR3 is 14 amino acids long. Germline CDR1 reads SGHKS; CDR2 reads YYEKEE (reference sequence). Trimming cost V 0 bases and J 3 bases, with 6 bases left between them.

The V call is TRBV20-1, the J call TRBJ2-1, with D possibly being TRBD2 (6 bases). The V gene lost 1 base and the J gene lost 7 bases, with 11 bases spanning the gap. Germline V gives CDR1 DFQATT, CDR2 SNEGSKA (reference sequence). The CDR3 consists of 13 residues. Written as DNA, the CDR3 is TGCAGTGCTAGAGCGGGAGCGGAAAATGAGCAGTTCTTC. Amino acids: CSARAGAENEQFF.

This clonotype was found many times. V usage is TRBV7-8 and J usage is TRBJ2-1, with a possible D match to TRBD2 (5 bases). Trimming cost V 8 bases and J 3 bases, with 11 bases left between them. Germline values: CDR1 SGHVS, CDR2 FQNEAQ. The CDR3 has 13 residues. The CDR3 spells CASGRGFYNEQFF. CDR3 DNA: TGTGCCAGCGGACGGGGATTCTACAATGAGCAGTTCTTC.

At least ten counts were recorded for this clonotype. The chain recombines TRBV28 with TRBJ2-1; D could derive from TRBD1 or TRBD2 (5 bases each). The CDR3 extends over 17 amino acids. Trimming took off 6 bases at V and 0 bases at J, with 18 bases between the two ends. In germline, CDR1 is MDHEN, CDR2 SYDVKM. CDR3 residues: CASRLRDGKSSYNEQFF. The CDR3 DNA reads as TGTGCCAGCAGATTACGGGACGGTAAAAGCTCCTACAATGAGCAGTTCTTC.

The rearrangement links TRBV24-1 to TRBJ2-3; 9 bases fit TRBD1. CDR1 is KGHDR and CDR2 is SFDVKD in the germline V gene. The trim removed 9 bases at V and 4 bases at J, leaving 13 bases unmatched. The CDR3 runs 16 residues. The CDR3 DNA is TGTGCCACCTTCCGAATCCGGGACAGGGCTTCAGATACGCAGTATTTT. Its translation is CATFRIRDRASDTQYF.